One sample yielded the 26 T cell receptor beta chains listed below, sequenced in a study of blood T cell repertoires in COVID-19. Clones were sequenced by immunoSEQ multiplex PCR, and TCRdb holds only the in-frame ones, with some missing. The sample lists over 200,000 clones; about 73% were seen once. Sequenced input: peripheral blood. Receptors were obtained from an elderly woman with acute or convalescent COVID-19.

The CDR3 protein is CASSILQGGSTEAFF. In DNA, the CDR3 is TGTGCCAGTAGTATCTTACAGGGGGGATCCACTGAAGCTTTCTTT. This chain connects TRBV19 to TRBJ1-1; 8 positions agree with TRBD1. CDR3 length: 15 residues. CDR1 and CDR2 from the germline V gene are LNHDA and SQIVND (reference sequence). V lost 3 bases to trimming and J lost 4 bases; unmatched junction nucleotides: 7.

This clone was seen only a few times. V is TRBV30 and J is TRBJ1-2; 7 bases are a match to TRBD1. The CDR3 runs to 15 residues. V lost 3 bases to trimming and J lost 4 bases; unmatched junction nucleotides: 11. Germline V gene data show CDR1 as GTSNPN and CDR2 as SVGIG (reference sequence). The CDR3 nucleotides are TGTGCCTGGAGAAAGGGCCCGGGACAGCTCTATGGCTACACCTTC. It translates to CAWRKGPGQLYGYTF.

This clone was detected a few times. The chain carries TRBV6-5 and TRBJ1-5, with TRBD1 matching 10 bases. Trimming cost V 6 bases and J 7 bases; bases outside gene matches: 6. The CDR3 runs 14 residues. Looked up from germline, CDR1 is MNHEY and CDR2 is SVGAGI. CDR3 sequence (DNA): TGTGCCAGCAGCGGGACAGGGGAAGGGCAGCCCCAGCATTTT. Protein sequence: CASSGTGEGQPQHF.

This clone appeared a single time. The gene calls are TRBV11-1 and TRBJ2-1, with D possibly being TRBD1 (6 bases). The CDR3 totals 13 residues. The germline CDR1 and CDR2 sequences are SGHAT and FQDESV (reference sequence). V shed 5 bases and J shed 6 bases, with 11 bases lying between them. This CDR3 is CASSKNRANEQFF. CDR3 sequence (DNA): TGTGCCAGCAGCAAGAACAGGGCCAATGAGCAGTTCTTC.

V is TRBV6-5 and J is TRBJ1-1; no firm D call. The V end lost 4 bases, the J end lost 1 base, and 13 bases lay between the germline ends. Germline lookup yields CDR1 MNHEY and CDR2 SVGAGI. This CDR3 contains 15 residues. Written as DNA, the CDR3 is TGTGCCAGCAGTTCCCGGCGGGGTGCGAACACTGAAGCTTTCTTT. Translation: CASSSRRGANTEAFF.

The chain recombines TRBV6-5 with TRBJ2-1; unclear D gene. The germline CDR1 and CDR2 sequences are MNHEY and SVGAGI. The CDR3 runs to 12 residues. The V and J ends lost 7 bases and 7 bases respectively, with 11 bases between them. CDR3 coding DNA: TGTGCCAGCACCCAGACGAGGAATGAGCAGTTCTTC. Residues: CASTQTRNEQFF.

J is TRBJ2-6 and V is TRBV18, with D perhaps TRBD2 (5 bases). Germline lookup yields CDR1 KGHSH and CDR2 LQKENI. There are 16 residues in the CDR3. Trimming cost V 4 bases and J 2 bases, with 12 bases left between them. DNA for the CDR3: TGTGCCAGCTCACTGCCGGGGTTGACTGGGGCCAACGTCCTGACTTTC. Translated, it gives CASSLPGLTGANVLTF.

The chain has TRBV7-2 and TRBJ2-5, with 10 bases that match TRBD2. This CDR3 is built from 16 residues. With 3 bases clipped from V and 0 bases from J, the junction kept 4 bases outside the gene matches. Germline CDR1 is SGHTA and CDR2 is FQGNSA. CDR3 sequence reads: CASSFSSGGNQETQYF. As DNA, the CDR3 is TGTGCCAGCAGCTTTTCTAGCGGGGGAAACCAAGAGACCCAGTACTTC.

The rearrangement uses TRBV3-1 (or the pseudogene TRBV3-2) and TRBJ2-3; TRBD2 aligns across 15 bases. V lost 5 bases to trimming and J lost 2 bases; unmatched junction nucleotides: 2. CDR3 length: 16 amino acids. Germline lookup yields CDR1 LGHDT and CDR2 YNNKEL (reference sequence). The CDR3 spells CASSGLAGGSTDTQYF. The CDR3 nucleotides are TGTGCCAGCAGCGGACTAGCGGGGGGGTCCACAGATACGCAGTATTTT.

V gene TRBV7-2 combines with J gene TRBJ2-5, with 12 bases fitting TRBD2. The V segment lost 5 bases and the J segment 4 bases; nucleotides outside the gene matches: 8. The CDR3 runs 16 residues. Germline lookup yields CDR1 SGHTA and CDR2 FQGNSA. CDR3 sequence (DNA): TGTGCCAGCAGCCCGACAGGACTAGCGGGACCAGAGACCCAGTACTTC. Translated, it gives CASSPTGLAGPETQYF.

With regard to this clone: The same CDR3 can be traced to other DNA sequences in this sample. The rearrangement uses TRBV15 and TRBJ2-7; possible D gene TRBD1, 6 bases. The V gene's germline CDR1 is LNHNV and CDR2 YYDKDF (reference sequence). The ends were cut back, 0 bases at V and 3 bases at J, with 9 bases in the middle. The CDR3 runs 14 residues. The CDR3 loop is CATSRDVGGYEQYF. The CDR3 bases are TGTGCCACCAGCAGAGATGTAGGGGGCTACGAGCAGTACTTC. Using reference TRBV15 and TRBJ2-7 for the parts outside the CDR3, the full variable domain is DAMVIQNPRYQVTQFGKPVTLSCSQTLNHNVMYWYQQKSSQAPKLLFHYYDKDFNNEADTPDNFQSRRPNTSFCFLDIRSPGLGDTAMYLCATSRDVGGYEQYFGPGTRLTVT.

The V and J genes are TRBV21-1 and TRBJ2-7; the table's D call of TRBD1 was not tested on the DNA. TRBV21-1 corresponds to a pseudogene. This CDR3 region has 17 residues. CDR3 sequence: CASSRVTWARSSYEQYF. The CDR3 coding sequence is TGTGCCAGCAGCAGGGTCACTTGGGCCCGTTCCTCCTACGAGCAGTACTTC.

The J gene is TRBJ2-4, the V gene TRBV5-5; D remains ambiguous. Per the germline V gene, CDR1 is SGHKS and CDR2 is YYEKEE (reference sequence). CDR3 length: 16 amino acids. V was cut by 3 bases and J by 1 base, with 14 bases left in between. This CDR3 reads CASSSSPVMAKNIQYF. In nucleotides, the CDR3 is TGTGCCAGCAGCTCGAGCCCTGTCATGGCCAAAAACATTCAGTACTTC.

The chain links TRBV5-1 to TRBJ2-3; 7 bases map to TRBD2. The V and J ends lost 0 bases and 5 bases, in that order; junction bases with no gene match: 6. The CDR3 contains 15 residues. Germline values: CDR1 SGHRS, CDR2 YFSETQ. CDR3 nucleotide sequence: TGCGCCAGCAGCTTGGTGGTAGCGGGCGTAGATACGCAGTATTTT. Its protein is CASSLVVAGVDTQYF.

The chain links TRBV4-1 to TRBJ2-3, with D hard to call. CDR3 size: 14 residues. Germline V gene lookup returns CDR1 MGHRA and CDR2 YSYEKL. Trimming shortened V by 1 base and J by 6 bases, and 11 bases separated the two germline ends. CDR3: CASSQGLDMDTQYF. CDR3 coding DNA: TGCGCCAGCAGCCAAGGTCTTGACATGGATACGCAGTATTTT.

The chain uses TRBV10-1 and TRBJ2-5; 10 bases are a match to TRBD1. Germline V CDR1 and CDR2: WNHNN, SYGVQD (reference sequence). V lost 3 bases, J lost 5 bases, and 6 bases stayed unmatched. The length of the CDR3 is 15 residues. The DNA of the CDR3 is TGCGCCAGCAGTGAATGGACAGGGGGGCTGGAGACCCAGTACTTC. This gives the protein CASSEWTGGLETQYF.

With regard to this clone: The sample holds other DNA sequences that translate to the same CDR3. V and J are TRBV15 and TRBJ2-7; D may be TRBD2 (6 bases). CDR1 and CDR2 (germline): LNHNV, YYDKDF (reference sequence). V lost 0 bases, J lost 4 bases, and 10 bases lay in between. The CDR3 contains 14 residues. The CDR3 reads CATSRDVGGYEQYF. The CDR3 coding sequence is TGTGCCACCAGCAGAGATGTGGGGGGATACGAGCAGTACTTC.

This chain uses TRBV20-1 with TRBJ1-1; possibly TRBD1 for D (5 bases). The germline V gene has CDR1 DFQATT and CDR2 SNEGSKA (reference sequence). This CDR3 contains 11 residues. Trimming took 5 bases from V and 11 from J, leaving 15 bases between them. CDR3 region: CSASPGRGAFF. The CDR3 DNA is TGCAGTGCTTCTCCGGGTCGGGGGGCTTTCTTT.

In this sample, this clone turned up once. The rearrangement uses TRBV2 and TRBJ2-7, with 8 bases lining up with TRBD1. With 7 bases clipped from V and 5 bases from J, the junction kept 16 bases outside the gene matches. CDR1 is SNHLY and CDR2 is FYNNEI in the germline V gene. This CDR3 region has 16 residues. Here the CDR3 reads CASKSSPRQGIDEQYF. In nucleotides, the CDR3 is TGTGCCAGCAAGTCTTCCCCGCGACAGGGGATTGACGAGCAGTACTTC.

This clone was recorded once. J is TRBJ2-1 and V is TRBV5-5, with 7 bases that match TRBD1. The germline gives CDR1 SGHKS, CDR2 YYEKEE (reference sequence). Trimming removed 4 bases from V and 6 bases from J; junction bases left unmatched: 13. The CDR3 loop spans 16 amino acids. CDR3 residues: CASSLLRQGGSNEQFF. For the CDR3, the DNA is TGTGCCAGCAGCCTCCTAAGACAGGGTGGGAGCAATGAGCAGTTCTTC.

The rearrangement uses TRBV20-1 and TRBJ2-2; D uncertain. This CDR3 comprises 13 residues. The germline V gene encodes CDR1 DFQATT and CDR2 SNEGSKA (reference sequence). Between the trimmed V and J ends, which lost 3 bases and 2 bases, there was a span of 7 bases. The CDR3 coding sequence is TGCAGTGCTAGTGCTCTAAACACCGGGGAGCTGTTTTTT. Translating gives CSASALNTGELFF.

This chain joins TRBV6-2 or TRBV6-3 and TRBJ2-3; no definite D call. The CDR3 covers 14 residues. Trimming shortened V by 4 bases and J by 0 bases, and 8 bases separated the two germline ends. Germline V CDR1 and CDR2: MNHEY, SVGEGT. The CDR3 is CASSSSSSTDTQYF. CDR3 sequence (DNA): TGTGCCAGCAGTTCCAGTTCTAGCACAGATACGCAGTATTTT.

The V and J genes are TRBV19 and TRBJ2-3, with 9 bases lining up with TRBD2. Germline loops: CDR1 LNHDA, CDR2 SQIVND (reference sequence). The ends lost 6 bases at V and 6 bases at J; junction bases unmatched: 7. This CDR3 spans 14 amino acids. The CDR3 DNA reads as TGTGCCAGTAGGCGCGGGGGGGCAGGGGATACGCAGTATTTT. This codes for CASRRGGAGDTQYF.

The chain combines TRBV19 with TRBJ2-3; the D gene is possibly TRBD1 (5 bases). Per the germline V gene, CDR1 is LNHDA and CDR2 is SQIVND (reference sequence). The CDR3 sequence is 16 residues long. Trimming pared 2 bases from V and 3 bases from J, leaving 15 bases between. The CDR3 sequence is CASSITVGKGTDTQYF. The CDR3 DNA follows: TGTGCCAGTAGTATAACCGTGGGAAAGGGGACAGATACGCAGTATTTT.

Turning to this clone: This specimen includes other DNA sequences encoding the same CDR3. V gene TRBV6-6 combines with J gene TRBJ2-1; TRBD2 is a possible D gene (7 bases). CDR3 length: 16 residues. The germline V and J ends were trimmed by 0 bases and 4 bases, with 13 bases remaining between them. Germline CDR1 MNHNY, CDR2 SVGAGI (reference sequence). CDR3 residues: CASSYSGRGTYNEQFF. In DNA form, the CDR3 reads TGTGCCAGCAGTTACTCGGGGAGGGGGACTTACAATGAGCAGTTCTTC.

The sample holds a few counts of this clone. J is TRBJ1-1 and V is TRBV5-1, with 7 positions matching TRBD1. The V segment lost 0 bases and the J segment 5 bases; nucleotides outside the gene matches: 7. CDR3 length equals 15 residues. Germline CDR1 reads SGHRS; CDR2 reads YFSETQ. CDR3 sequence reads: CASSLVVAGGTEAFF. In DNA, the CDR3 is TGCGCCAGCAGCTTGGTGGTGGCAGGGGGAACTGAAGCTTTCTTT.